The rows below give T cell receptor beta chains drawn from one sample of a study of T cells after somatic rescue of genetic block. The assay was immunoSEQ multiplex PCR, and TCRdb's table has in-frame clones only and misses some. Found here are 88,000 or so clones, just under 90% of them singletons; the top ten hold 1.6%. Sequencing used peripheral blood mononuclear cells (PBMCs). The receptor set was obtained from a woman under 30. Both conserved end residues are trimmed from each CDR3. The order of the fields is V gene, J gene, clone size, CDR3 protein. The size of a clone is reported for some rows only, either as once, few or many, or as a class for expanded clones.

V: TRBV7-6; J: TRBJ2-3; size: -; CDR3: ASSLGKAGDTQY
V: TRBV11-3; J: TRBJ2-2; size: -; CDR3: ASSLRGSGELF
V: TRBV5-1; J: TRBJ2-2; size: -; CDR3: ASSLVSRLSGELF
V: TRBV18; J: TRBJ2-5; size: -; CDR3: ASSSKETQY
V: TRBV10-3; J: TRBJ2-5; size: -; CDR3: AIMGGSGSRETQY
V: TRBV9; J: TRBJ2-7; size: -; CDR3: ASSSRPGTSGRGSYEQY
V: TRBV27; J: TRBJ1-1; size: once; CDR3: ASSLYFPKMNTEAF
V: TRBV7-2; J: TRBJ2-5; size: few; CDR3: ASSLGPQETQY
V: TRBV10-2; J: TRBJ2-1; size: -; CDR3: ASRGQGFFNEQF
V: TRBV5-1; J: TRBJ2-2; size: once; CDR3: ASSRGQGDTGELF
V: TRBV10-1; J: TRBJ2-7; size: -; CDR3: ASSEVQVRAPTSAEQY
V: TRBV6-1; J: TRBJ2-1; size: -; CDR3: ASSGRLPGQAQGHYIGQF
V: TRBV9; J: TRBJ1-1; size: once; CDR3: ASSARDSWMNTEAF
V: TRBV5-5; J: TRBJ1-4; size: -; CDR3: ASSYPGAGTNEKLF
V: TRBV27; J: TRBJ1-5; size: -; CDR3: ASSFAGTNQPQH
V: TRBV27; J: TRBJ2-7; size: -; CDR3: ASSLLGLREQY
V: TRBV5-1; J: TRBJ2-3; size: -; CDR3: ASSLVLGNSDTQY
V: TRBV6-1; J: TRBJ2-7; size: -; CDR3: ASSEGSSSHEQY
V: TRBV6-5; J: TRBJ2-1; size: -; CDR3: ASSYLTGGAYNEQF
V: TRBV2; J: TRBJ2-2; size: -; CDR3: ASSTVTGEPTGELF
V: TRBV29-1; J: TRBJ2-1; size: -; CDR3: SVEGLAGYRSPYNEQF
V: TRBV2; J: TRBJ1-4; size: once; CDR3: ASSEGRLAEPEKLF
V: TRBV7-2; J: TRBJ1-4; size: -; CDR3: ASSPRKRGEKLF
V: TRBV7-3; J: TRBJ2-7; size: -; CDR3: ASSPSGGVPPGEQY
V: TRBV5-1; J: TRBJ1-4; size: once; CDR3: ASSLVPRGVGEKLF
V: TRBV28; J: TRBJ1-4; size: once; CDR3: ASSFSAGFNEKLF
V: TRBV4-1; J: TRBJ2-7; size: -; CDR3: ASSQSQVSYEQY
V: TRBV18; J: TRBJ1-1; size: -; CDR3: ASSPIPGLGTEAF
V: TRBV2; J: TRBJ1-5; size: once; CDR3: AVQGVGGGNQPQH
V: TRBV19; J: -; size: -; CDR3: ASSARLESFYEQY
V: TRBV5-6; J: -; size: -; CDR3: ASSPAYRSYEQY
V: TRBV7-8; J: TRBJ2-3; size: -; CDR3: ASSLRDRSGLFTDTQY
V: TRBV7-9; J: TRBJ1-4; size: -; CDR3: ASSLVGGAGEKLF
V: TRBV5-6; J: TRBJ2-7; size: -; CDR3: ASSSGTYEQY
V: TRBV5-4; J: TRBJ2-7; size: -; CDR3: ASSLGGVGQFD
V: TRBV6-4; J: TRBJ2-1; size: -; CDR3: ASSQGLAGVAEQF
V: TRBV10-3; J: TRBJ2-7; size: -; CDR3: AISGKGLAEEQY
V: TRBV7-9; J: TRBJ2-7; size: -; CDR3: ASSPGTSGRPSYEQY
V: TRBV6-6; J: TRBJ1-1; size: -; CDR3: ASSYGEPGAEAF
V: TRBV2; J: TRBJ2-5; size: few; CDR3: ASRAQMGTETDGRQETQY
V: TRBV2; J: TRBJ2-3; size: -; CDR3: ASSGGPSTSGDDTQY